Each of the 22 T cell receptor beta chains below was sequenced from the same sample in a study of blood T cells in healthy people across ages. Through a sample-barcoded 5' primer and a J-beta primer mix, a second PCR was run for about 7 to 12 cycles. TCRdb reprocessed the 5' RACE reads via MiXCR and lists one record per CDR3 protein. The table has some 1.5 million distinct CDR3 sequences, approximately 30% seen once. Sequencing was done on a sample of blood. The receptors were gathered from a woman aged 25 to 45 in good health.

The J gene is TRBJ2-3, the V gene TRBV28; D uncertain. V was cut by 6 bases and J by 8 bases, with 18 bases left in between. CDR1 is MDHEN and CDR2 is SYDVKM in the germline V gene. The CDR3 runs 14 residues. CDR3 sequence: CASRLLAKVRTQYF. The CDR3, as DNA: TGTGCCAGCAGGCTTCTCGCCAAGGTCCGTACGCAGTATTTT.

This chain uses TRBV19 with TRBJ2-3, with TRBD2 as a possible D gene (6 bases). V lost 1 base and J lost 5, with 16 bases in between. The CDR3 length is 16 residues. Germline CDR1 is LNHDA and CDR2 is SQIVND (reference sequence). Here the CDR3 reads CASSIVGTLGGDTQYF. The CDR3, as DNA: TGTGCCAGTAGTATAGTCGGGACTTTAGGCGGAGATACGCAGTATTTT.

This clonotype was observed a few times. This chain joins TRBV20-1 and TRBJ2-7, with 8 bases matching TRBD2. Unmatched junction bases numbered 2, after V lost 4 bases and J lost 0 bases. Germline V gives CDR1 DFQATT, CDR2 SNEGSKA (reference sequence). This CDR3 region has 13 residues. CDR3 sequence reads: CSANSGVSYEQYF. For the CDR3, the DNA is TGCAGTGCTAATAGCGGGGTCTCCTACGAGCAGTACTTC.

With respect to this clonotype: A much larger clone lies a single base off, so this may be a read error. This chain connects TRBV7-6 to TRBJ1-5; TRBD1 aligns across 9 bases. The CDR3 length is 14 residues. J gave up 6 bases and V 4 bases, and 4 bases lay outside the gene matches. CDR1 and CDR2 from the germline V gene are SGHVS and FNYEAQ. The CDR3: CASSSGTGTQPQHF. The CDR3 nucleotides read TGTGCCAGCAGCTCCGGGACAGGGACTCAGCCCCAGCATTTT.

The rearrangement uses TRBV18 and TRBJ2-7, with D perhaps matching TRBD1 or TRBD2 (5 bases each). The CDR3 sequence is 15 residues long. Trimming shortened V by 3 bases and J by 4 bases, and 16 bases separated the two germline ends. Germline CDR1 reads KGHSH; CDR2 reads LQKENI. The CDR3 region is CASSPPGAGRYEQYF. In DNA form, the CDR3 reads TGTGCCAGCTCACCGCCCGGGGCCGGGCGGTACGAGCAGTACTTC.

This chain links TRBV10-3 with TRBJ1-2; TRBD1 matches at 9 bases. The CDR3 is 15 amino acids. J was trimmed by 3 bases and V by 2 bases; bases with no gene match: 4. Germline-derived CDR1 and CDR2 are ENHRY and SYGVKD. The CDR3 sequence is CAISELTGGDYGYTF. The CDR3 DNA is TGTGCCATCAGTGAGCTGACAGGGGGGGACTATGGCTACACCTTC.

This clonotype was counted at least ten times. The chain is built from TRBV6-2 or TRBV6-3 and TRBJ2-7; 9 bases match TRBD1. Germline assignment: CDR1 MNHEY and CDR2 SVGEGT. V trimming: 6 bases; J trimming: 3 bases; junction bases outside the gene matches: 6. The CDR3 is made up of 14 amino acids. CDR3 bases: TGTGCCAGCAGGGGGACAGGGAAACTCTACGAGCAGTACTTC. It yields the protein CASRGTGKLYEQYF.

In its sample, this clonotype was seen a few times. V and J are TRBV28 and TRBJ2-1; 8 bases are a match to TRBD2. The CDR3 is made up of 16 amino acids. CDR1 is MDHEN, CDR2 SYDVKM, per germline. V trimming: 2 bases; J trimming: 5 bases; junction bases outside the gene matches: 8. The CDR3 DNA reads as TGTGCCAGCAGTTTAATAGGGGGACTAGATCACAATGAGCAGTTCTTC. This sequence encodes CASSLIGGLDHNEQFF.

Ten or more counts support this clonotype. This rearrangement joins TRBV7-2 to TRBJ2-3; no definite D call. CDR3 length: 14 residues. Germline CDR1 SGHTA, CDR2 FQGNSA. V shed 5 bases and J shed 2 bases, with 11 bases lying between them. The CDR3 DNA follows: TGTGCCAGCAGCAGAGACCACAACACAGATACGCAGTATTTT. Its protein is CASSRDHNTDTQYF. Filled out from reference TRBV7-2 and TRBJ2-3, the complete variable domain reads GAGVSQSPSNKVTEKGKDVELRCDPISGHTALYWYRQSLGQGLEFLIYFQGNSAPDKSGLPSDRFSAERTGGSVSTLTIQRTQQEDSAVYLCASSRDHNTDTQYFGPGTRLTVL.

This clonotype was seen more than once but under ten times. The chain links TRBV20-1 to TRBJ2-1; D not resolved. V was pared by 1 base and J by 6 bases, with 10 bases between. CDR1 DFQATT and CDR2 SNEGSKA come from the germline V gene (reference sequence). The CDR3 length is 13 residues. CDR3 in amino acids: CSARVNRFNEQFF. The DNA for the CDR3 is TGCAGTGCTAGAGTAAACCGATTCAATGAGCAGTTCTTC.

The chain links TRBV30 to TRBJ2-1; D is perhaps TRBD2 (6 bases). The CDR3 extends over 13 amino acids. Germline V CDR1 and CDR2: GTSNPN, SVGIG (reference sequence). V was clipped by 3 bases and J by 5 bases, with 11 bases between them. CDR3 residues: CAWSGPGDNEQFF. Written as DNA, the CDR3 is TGTGCCTGGAGCGGACCGGGGGACAATGAGCAGTTCTTC. The variable domain in full, with the rest retrieved from reference TRBV30 and TRBJ2-1, is SQTIHQWPATLVQPVGSPLSLECTVEGTSNPNLYWYRQAAGRGLQLLFYSVGIGQISSEVPQNLSASRPQDRQFILSSKKLLLSDSGFYLCAWSGPGDNEQFFGPGTRLTVL.

The rearrangement links TRBV2 to TRBJ2-3; D not certain. The CDR3 runs to 14 residues. V lost 3 bases, J lost 5 bases, and 12 bases lay in between. Looked up from germline, CDR1 is SNHLY and CDR2 is FYNNEI. The DNA of the CDR3 is TGTGCCAGCAGTGAGGGTCCCCCTCAAGATACGCAGTATTTT. Protein product: CASSEGPPQDTQYF.

This clonotype was counted many times. The chain joins TRBV5-1 to TRBJ2-5, with TRBD2 matching 10 bases. V shed 4 bases, J shed 5 bases, and the junction held 8 bases outside the gene matches. The length of the CDR3 is 15 residues. CDR1 and CDR2 (germline): SGHRS, YFSETQ. The CDR3 is CASSDTSGESETQYF. In DNA, the CDR3 is TGCGCCAGCAGCGATACTAGCGGGGAAAGCGAGACCCAGTACTTC.

This sequence joins TRBV6-5 and TRBJ1-4; D gene uncertain. The CDR3 covers 15 residues. The V end lost 3 bases, the J end lost 8 bases, and 16 bases lay between the germline ends. Per germline, CDR1 MNHEY and CDR2 SVGAGI. Written as DNA, the CDR3 is TGTGCCAGCAGTTATTCGACATCCAGGCCCGAAAAACTGTTTTTT. As protein: CASSYSTSRPEKLFF.

The chain couples TRBV7-9 to TRBJ2-1, with a possible D match to TRBD2 (6 bases). V lost 8 bases and J lost 0, with 11 bases in between. The CDR3 has 14 residues. Per the germline V gene, CDR1 is SEHNR and CDR2 is FQNEAQ (reference sequence). The CDR3 here is CASLDGSSYNEQFF. DNA of the CDR3: TGTGCCAGCCTTGACGGGAGCTCCTACAATGAGCAGTTCTTC.

Comments on this clonotype: Its ends do not fully match the called genes, so a read error is possible. The V and J genes are TRBV11-2 and TRBJ2-1, with no clear D. The germline CDR1 and CDR2 sequences are SGHAT and FQNNGV. This CDR3 has 18 amino acids. This CDR3 reads CASSLEAPGSNLDNEQFF. DNA of the CDR3: TGTGCCAGCAGCCTAGAAGCCCCCGGATCCAATTTAGACAATGAGCAGTTCTTC.

The chain combines TRBV7-9 with TRBJ1-1, with TRBD1 identical over 10 bases. Germline CDR1 reads SEHNR; CDR2 reads FQNEAQ (reference sequence). V lost 3 bases to trimming and J lost 6 bases; unmatched junction nucleotides: 10. The CDR3 consists of 16 residues. CDR3 DNA sequence: TGTGCCAGCAGCTTGCCGACTCTCGGACAGGGGGCTGAAGCTTTCTTT. Protein: CASSLPTLGQGAEAFF. Variable domain in full (rest from reference TRBV7-9 and TRBJ1-1): DTGVSQNPRHKITKRGQNVTFRCDPISEHNRLYWYRQTLGQGPEFLTYFQNEAQLEKSRLLSDRFSAERPKGSFSTLEIQRTEQGDSAMYLCASSLPTLGQGAEAFFGQGTRLTVV.

The rearrangement uses TRBV2 and TRBJ2-1; D may be TRBD1 or TRBD2 (6 bases each). The CDR3 is 14 amino acids. Germline CDR1 is SNHLY and CDR2 is FYNNEI. V was shortened by 7 bases and J by 3 bases, with 13 bases between the two germline ends. CDR3 in amino acids: CASKARGLYNEQFF. The CDR3, as DNA: TGTGCCAGCAAAGCTCGGGGGCTCTACAATGAGCAGTTCTTC.

The genes are TRBV5-1 and TRBJ2-1; TRBD1 or TRBD2 may be the D gene (5 bases each). The CDR3 extends over 13 amino acids. The germline V gene has CDR1 SGHRS and CDR2 YFSETQ. The V end was cut by 1 base, the J end by 9 bases, with 11 bases between. DNA of the CDR3: TGCGCCAGCAGCTTGATTTCGGGGCTTGAGCAGTTCTTC. Protein: CASSLISGLEQFF.

Note on this clonotype: A much larger clone lies a single base off, so this may be a read error. The chain uses TRBV3-1 and TRBJ2-7, with unresolved D. The CDR3 loop spans 12 amino acids. Germline CDR1 LGHDT, CDR2 YNNKEL (reference sequence). As DNA, the CDR3 is TGTGCCGGCAGCCACCTCTCCTACGAGCAGTACTTC. Residues: CAGSHLSYEQYF.

The CDR3 loop reads CSAPQSGVTDTQYF. The CDR3 coding sequence is TGCAGTGCCCCCCAGAGCGGAGTCACAGATACGCAGTATTTT. V gene TRBV20-1 combines with J gene TRBJ2-3, with a weak D call TRBD2 (5 bases). CDR1 is DFQATT and CDR2 is SNEGSKA in the germline V gene (reference sequence). V gave up 6 bases and J gave up 2 bases, with 15 bases separating them. The CDR3 runs 14 residues.

This clonotype has only a few counts. This sequence joins TRBV20-1 and TRBJ2-7, with TRBD2 matching over 10 bases. This CDR3 comprises 12 residues. The junction had 8 bases not matched to a gene; V was cut back by 6 bases and J by 9 bases. The germline gives CDR1 DFQATT, CDR2 SNEGSKA (reference sequence). The chain's CDR3 is CSAKTSGVGQYF. DNA of the CDR3: TGCAGTGCCAAAACTAGCGGGGTAGGGCAGTACTTC.